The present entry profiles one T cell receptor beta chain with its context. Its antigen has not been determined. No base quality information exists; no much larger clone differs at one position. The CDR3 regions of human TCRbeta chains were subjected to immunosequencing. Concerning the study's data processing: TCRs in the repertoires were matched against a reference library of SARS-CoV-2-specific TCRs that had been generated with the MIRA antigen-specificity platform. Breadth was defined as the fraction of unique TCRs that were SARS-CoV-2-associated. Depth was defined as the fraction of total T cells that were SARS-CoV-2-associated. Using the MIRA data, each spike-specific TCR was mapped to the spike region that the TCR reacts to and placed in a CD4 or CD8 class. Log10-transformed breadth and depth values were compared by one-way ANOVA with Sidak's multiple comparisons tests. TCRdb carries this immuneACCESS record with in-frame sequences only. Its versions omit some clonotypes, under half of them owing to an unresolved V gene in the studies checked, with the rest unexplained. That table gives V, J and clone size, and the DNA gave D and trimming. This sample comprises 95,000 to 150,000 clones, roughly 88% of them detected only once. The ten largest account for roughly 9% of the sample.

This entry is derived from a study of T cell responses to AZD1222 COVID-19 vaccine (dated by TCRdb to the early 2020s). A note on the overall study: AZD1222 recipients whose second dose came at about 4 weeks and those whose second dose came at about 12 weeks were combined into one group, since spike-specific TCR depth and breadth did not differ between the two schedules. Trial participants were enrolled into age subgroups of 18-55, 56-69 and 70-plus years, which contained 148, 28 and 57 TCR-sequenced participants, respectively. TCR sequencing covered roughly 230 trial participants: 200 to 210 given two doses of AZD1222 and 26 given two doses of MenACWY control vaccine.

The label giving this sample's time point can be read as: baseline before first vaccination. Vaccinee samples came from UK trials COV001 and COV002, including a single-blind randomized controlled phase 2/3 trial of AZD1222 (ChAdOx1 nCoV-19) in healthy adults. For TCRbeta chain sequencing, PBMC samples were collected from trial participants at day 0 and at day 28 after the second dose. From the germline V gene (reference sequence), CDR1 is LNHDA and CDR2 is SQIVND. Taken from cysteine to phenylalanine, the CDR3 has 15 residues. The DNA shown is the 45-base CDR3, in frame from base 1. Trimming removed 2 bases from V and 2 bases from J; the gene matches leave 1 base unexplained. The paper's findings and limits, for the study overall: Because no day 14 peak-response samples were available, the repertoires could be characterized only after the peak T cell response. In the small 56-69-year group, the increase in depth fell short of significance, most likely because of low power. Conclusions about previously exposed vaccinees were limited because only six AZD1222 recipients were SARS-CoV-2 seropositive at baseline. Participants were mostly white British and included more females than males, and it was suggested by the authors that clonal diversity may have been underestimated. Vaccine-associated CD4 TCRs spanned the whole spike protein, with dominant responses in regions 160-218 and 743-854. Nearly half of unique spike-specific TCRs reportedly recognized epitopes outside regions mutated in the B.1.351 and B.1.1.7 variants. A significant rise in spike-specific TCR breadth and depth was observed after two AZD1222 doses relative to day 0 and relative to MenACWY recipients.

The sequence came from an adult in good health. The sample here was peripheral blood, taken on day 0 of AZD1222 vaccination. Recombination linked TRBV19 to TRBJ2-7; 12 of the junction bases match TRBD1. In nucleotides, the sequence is TGTGCCAGTAGTATAAGGGACAGGGGGCCCTACGAGCAGTACTTC. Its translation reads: CASSIRDRGPYEQYF.